The text below deals with one TCR beta chain. Its antigen is still unknown. The CDR3 runs to 12 residues. CDR1 and CDR2 from the germline V gene are SEHNR and FQNEAQ (reference sequence). Trimming stripped 0 bases from V and 10 bases from J, with 8 bases between. Researchers ran immunoSEQ v3.0 at survey level. Libraries were prepared by immunoSEQ multiplex PCR; TCRdb keeps only in-frame clonotypes and omits some of them. The sample records over 35,000 clones, roughly 90% being singletons. This entry belongs to a study of long-term antiretroviral therapy in people with HIV. The cryopreserved samples used held 1-10 million PBMC prior to extraction of DNA. Study-wide findings and caveats: Control repertoires displayed wider CDR3 length ranges than the HIV repertoires.

The receptor comes from a woman under 30 with HIV. The material sequenced was unsorted PBMCs, taken just before starting antiretroviral therapy. The V call is TRBV7-9, the J call TRBJ2-3, with D perhaps TRBD2 (6 bases). DNA of the CDR3: TGTGCCAGCAGCTTAGCGGAGGGATCGCAGTATTTT. Protein: CASSLAEGSQYF.